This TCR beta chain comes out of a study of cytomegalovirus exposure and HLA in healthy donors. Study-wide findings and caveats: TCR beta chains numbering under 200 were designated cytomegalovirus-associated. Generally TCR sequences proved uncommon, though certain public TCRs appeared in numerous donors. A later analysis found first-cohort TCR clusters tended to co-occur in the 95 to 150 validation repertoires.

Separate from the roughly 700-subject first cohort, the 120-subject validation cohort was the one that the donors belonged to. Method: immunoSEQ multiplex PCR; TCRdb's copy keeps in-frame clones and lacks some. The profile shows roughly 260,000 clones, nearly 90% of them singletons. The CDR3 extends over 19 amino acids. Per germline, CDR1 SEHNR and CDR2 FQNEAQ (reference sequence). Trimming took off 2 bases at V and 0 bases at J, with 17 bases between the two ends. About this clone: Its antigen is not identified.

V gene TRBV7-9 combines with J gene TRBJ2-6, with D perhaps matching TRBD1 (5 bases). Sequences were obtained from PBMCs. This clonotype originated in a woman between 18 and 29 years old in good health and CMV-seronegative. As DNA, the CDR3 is TGTGCCAGCAGCTTACCAGGGATGCAGGGTCTCTCTGGGGCCAACGTCCTGACTTTC. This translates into CASSLPGMQGLSGANVLTF.